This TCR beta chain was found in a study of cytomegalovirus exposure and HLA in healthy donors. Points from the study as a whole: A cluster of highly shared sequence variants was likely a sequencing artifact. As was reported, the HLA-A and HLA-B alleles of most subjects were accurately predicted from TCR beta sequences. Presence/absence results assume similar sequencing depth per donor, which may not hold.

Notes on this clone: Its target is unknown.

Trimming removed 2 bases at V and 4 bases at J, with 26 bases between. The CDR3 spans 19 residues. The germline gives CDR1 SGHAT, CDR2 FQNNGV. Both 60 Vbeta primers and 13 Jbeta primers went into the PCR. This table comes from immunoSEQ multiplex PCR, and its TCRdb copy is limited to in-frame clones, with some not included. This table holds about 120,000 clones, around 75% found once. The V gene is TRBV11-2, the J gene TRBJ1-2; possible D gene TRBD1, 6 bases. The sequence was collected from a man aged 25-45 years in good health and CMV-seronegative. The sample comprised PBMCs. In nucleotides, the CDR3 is TGTGCCAGCAGCTTAAACTACCGGGGGGGGGCCTACCTGGTCTATGGCTACACCTTC. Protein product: CASSLNYRGGAYLVYGYTF.